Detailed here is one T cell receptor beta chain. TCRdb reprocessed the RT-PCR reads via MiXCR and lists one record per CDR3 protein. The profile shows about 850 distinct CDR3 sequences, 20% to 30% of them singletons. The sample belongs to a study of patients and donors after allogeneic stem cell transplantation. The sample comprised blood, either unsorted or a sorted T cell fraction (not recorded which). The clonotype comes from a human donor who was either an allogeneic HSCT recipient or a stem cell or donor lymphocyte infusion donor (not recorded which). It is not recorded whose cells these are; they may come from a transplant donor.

The CDR3 coding sequence is TGTGCCAGCAGCTTCGACGGCACCGGGGAGCTGTTTTTT. Protein: CASSFDGTGELFF. The chain couples TRBV7-3 to TRBJ2-2; D is ambiguous. Trimming shortened V by 3 bases and J by 4 bases, and 6 bases separated the two germline ends. Germline V gene lookup returns CDR1 SGHTA and CDR2 FQGTGA. The CDR3 runs 13 residues.